The present T cell receptor beta chain was sequenced within a study of cytomegalovirus exposure and HLA in healthy donors. Study outcomes and limitations: In an earlier analysis, productive rearrangement rates for most beta V segments clustered near 87% or 30%. It was 160 or so TCR beta chains that were listed as cytomegalovirus-associated. Later work associated 16,951 TCR beta sequences with HLA alleles at 0.05 false discovery rate. Association of a missense DCLRE1C variant with TCR beta V- and J-gene trimming was reported in a later analysis.

Worth noting for this clone: Its antigen is still unknown.

Vbeta (60) and Jbeta (13) primers were used in the PCR. Some clones are missing from TCRdb's copy, which holds only in-frame ones; the method was immunoSEQ multiplex PCR. This repertoire shows about 110,000 clones, 70% to 80% found once; its top ten account for about 3.1%. CDR3 length equals 16 residues. J lost 5 bases, V lost 3 bases, and 11 bases had no gene match. Germline V gene sequence: CDR1 MDHEN, CDR2 SYDVKM. The rearrangement links TRBV28 to TRBJ1-2, with TRBD1 identical over 8 bases. The TCR originated in a woman in her forties in good health and CMV-seronegative. The sample taken for sequencing was PBMCs. CDR3 bases: TGTGCCAGCAGTTTTCTGAGAGGGACAGGCCTATATGGCTACACCTTC. Its translation is CASSFLRGTGLYGYTF.